Each of the 32 T cell receptor beta chains below was sequenced from the same sample in a study of OX40 agonist ivuxolimab in advanced cancers. Clones were read by immunoSEQ multiplex PCR, and TCRdb kept only the in-frame ones, dropping some. This sample has 74,000 or so clones, with approximately 89% found just once. The material sequenced was CD4+ or CD8+ T cells sorted from blood, taken in a trial of the OX40 agonist ivuxolimab. The receptors derive from an adult with an advanced solid tumor such as melanoma, head and neck, liver or kidney cancer.

The chain couples TRBV5-1 to TRBJ2-5; TRBD1 aligns across 8 bases. CDR3 length: 14 residues. The junction had 5 bases not matched to a gene; V was cut back by 2 bases and J by 5 bases. CDR1 SGHRS and CDR2 YFSETQ come from the germline V gene. In DNA form, the CDR3 reads TGCGCCAGCAGCTTAATGGACAGGGCGGAGACCCAGTACTTC. Translated: CASSLMDRAETQYF.

In its sample, this clone is medium-sized. The chain links TRBV19 to TRBJ1-2; unclear D gene. Trimming cost V 3 bases and J 6 bases, with 14 bases left between them. CDR1 is LNHDA, CDR2 SQIVND, per germline (reference sequence). The CDR3 spans 14 residues. CDR3 DNA: TGTGCCAGTAGTATTTCCGGACGGAATCATGGCTACACCTTC. Amino acid sequence: CASSISGRNHGYTF.

The V call is TRBV19, the J call TRBJ1-5; maybe TRBD1 (6 bases). In germline, CDR1 is LNHDA, CDR2 SQIVND (reference sequence). V shed 7 bases and J shed 7 bases, with 14 bases lying between them. CDR3 length: 13 amino acids. The CDR3: CASNNRGSQPQHF. The DNA for the CDR3 is TGTGCCAGTAATAATAGGGGGAGCCAGCCCCAGCATTTT.

J is TRBJ1-5 and V is TRBV2; 8 positions match TRBD1. The CDR3 covers 16 residues. With V trimmed by 2 bases and J by 7 bases, 10 bases remained unmatched. The germline CDR1 and CDR2 sequences are SNHLY and FYNNEI. CDR3 sequence: CASSELTGVVGQPQHF. The CDR3 nucleotides read TGTGCCAGCAGTGAATTGACAGGGGTTGTTGGACAGCCCCAGCATTTT.

The chain joins TRBV30 to TRBJ1-3; D unclear. CDR3 length: 16 residues. Trimming took off 2 bases at V and 5 bases at J, with 19 bases between the two ends. Per the germline V gene, CDR1 is GTSNPN and CDR2 is SVGIG (reference sequence). This CDR3 reads CAWSKRRSGVRNTIYF. DNA for the CDR3: TGTGCCTGGAGTAAGCGACGGAGTGGCGTTAGAAACACCATATATTTT.

The V call is TRBV2, the J call TRBJ1-3, with D tentatively TRBD1 (6 bases). Germline assignment: CDR1 SNHLY and CDR2 FYNNEI. Trimming took off 3 bases at V and 2 bases at J, with 8 bases between the two ends. CDR3 length: 14 amino acids. The CDR3: CASSEGTPGNTIYF. The DNA for the CDR3 is TGTGCCAGCAGTGAGGGGACACCTGGAAACACCATATATTTT.

The chain carries TRBV6-5 and TRBJ1-1; perhaps TRBD1 as D (5 bases). This CDR3 is built from 16 residues. Trimming stripped 4 bases from V and 3 bases from J, with 18 bases between. The V gene's germline CDR1 is MNHEY and CDR2 SVGAGI. This CDR3 is CASSSLAGKGYTEAFF. The CDR3 region has the DNA TGTGCCAGCAGTTCTCTAGCAGGGAAGGGGTACACTGAAGCTTTCTTT.

V is TRBV7-6 and J is TRBJ1-2; perhaps TRBD1 as D (6 bases). CDR1 is SGHVS, CDR2 FNYEAQ, per germline. Trimming pared 4 bases from V and 6 bases from J, leaving 18 bases between. The CDR3 covers 15 residues. The CDR3 region is CASSSSGHPTDGYTF. Written as DNA, the CDR3 is TGTGCCAGCAGCTCTTCGGGACACCCAACCGATGGCTACACCTTC.

The chain is built from TRBV19 and TRBJ2-1, with D tentatively TRBD1 (6 bases). This CDR3 is built from 14 residues. Germline values: CDR1 LNHDA, CDR2 SQIVND (reference sequence). V gave up 9 bases and J gave up 0 bases, with 12 bases separating them. The CDR3 region is CASKDRSSYNEQFF. CDR3 DNA sequence: TGTGCCAGCAAAGACAGGAGCTCCTACAATGAGCAGTTCTTC.

This chain links TRBV5-4 with TRBJ2-7, with D possibly matching TRBD1 (6 bases). V dropped 4 bases and J dropped 5 bases, with 16 bases sitting between them. This CDR3 has 14 residues. Per the germline V gene, CDR1 is SGHNT and CDR2 is YYREEE (reference sequence). The CDR3 DNA is TGTGCCAGCAGCCCCCAGGGGATTAGGAACGAGCAGTACTTC. Protein: CASSPQGIRNEQYF.

The chain has TRBV6-4 and TRBJ2-3; 8 positions agree with TRBD2. This CDR3 region has 14 residues. J gave up 2 bases and V 6 bases, and 4 bases lay outside the gene matches. CDR1 and CDR2 (germline): MRHNA, SNTAGT. The chain's CDR3 is CASSPGGNTDTQYF. The DNA for the CDR3 is TGTGCCAGCAGCCCGGGGGGGAACACAGATACGCAGTATTTT.

This clone was found once. The chain has TRBV27 and TRBJ1-3; D is ambiguous. V lost 4 bases to trimming and J lost 1 base, with 17 bases between them. CDR3 length equals 17 residues. Germline CDR1 and CDR2: MNHEY and SMNVEV (reference sequence). This CDR3 is CASSSYPLTGSGNTIYF. The CDR3 DNA is TGTGCCAGCAGTTCATACCCCTTGACCGGTTCTGGAAACACCATATATTTT.

CDR3 in amino acids: CASKAGGTEAFF. CDR3 sequence (DNA): TGCGCCAGCAAAGCAGGGGGCACTGAAGCTTTCTTT. The genes are TRBV5-1 and TRBJ1-1, with TRBD1 matching over 7 bases. The CDR3 length is 12 residues. V was clipped by 6 bases and J by 4 bases; unmatched bases: 3. The germline CDR1 and CDR2 sequences are SGHRS and YFSETQ.

CDR3 nucleotide sequence: TGTGCCAGCAGCACGAACGGGGGATCGGAGGGGAATGAGCAGTTCTTC. This translates into CASSTNGGSEGNEQFF. The rearrangement joins TRBV5-6 to TRBJ2-1, with D possibly being TRBD2 (6 bases). The CDR3 runs 16 residues. V was cut by 4 bases and J by 7 bases, with 21 bases left in between. The germline gives CDR1 SGHDT, CDR2 YYEEEE.

The rearrangement uses TRBV10-1 and TRBJ2-7; maybe TRBD1 (6 bases). The CDR3 contains 10 residues. Germline CDR1 reads WNHNN; CDR2 reads SYGVQD (reference sequence). Trimming took off 9 bases at V and 4 bases at J, with 7 bases between the two ends. As DNA, the CDR3 is TGCGCCAGTACAGGGTACGAGCAGTACTTC. Protein: CASTGYEQYF.

This clone was detected only a few times. Different DNA sequences within this sample yield the same CDR3. The chain combines TRBV20-1 with TRBJ1-3, with D uncertain. V lost 6 bases and J 0 bases, leaving 3 bases between the germline ends. Germline V CDR1 and CDR2: DFQATT, SNEGSKA (reference sequence). CDR3 size: 11 residues. The CDR3 coding sequence is TGCAGTGCCCGCTCTGGAAACACCATATATTTT. Its translation is CSARSGNTIYF.

This chain joins TRBV4-1 and TRBJ1-5; D unclear. With 0 bases removed from V and 7 bases from J, the gap between germline ends came to 16 bases. The CDR3 totals 16 residues. Germline V gene sequence: CDR1 MGHRA, CDR2 YSYEKL. The CDR3 loop is CASSQDLRYTRQPQHF. For the CDR3, the DNA is TGCGCCAGCAGCCAAGATTTGAGATACACCCGGCAGCCCCAGCATTTT.

The chain has TRBV9 and TRBJ2-3; TRBD2 aligns across 9 bases. Germline lookup yields CDR1 SGDLS and CDR2 YYNGEE. CDR3 size: 17 residues. V shed 4 bases and J 4 bases; nucleotides not matched to a gene: 13. CDR3 DNA sequence: TGTGCCAGCAGCCTCGCCCCCCTAGCGGGGACCTCAGATACGCAGTATTTT. This translates into CASSLAPLAGTSDTQYF. The entire variable domain, with the rest obtained from reference TRBV9 and TRBJ2-3, is as follows: DSGVTQTPKHLITATGQRVTLRCSPRSGDLSVYWYQQSLDQGLQFLIQYYNGEERAKGNILERFSAQQFPDLHSELNLSSLELGDSALYFCASSLAPLAGTSDTQYFGPGTRLTVL.

The chain links TRBV19 to TRBJ1-5; D is unresolved. Germline CDR1 LNHDA, CDR2 SQIVND (reference sequence). The CDR3 sequence is 14 residues long. The V end was cut by 6 bases, the J end by 0 bases, with 9 bases between. CDR3 DNA: TGTGCCAGTAGGCGGGGATTTAGCAATCAGCCCCAGCATTTT. Its translation: CASRRGFSNQPQHF.

This chain uses TRBV5-1 with TRBJ1-3; TRBD1 is a possible D gene (5 bases). Germline lookup yields CDR1 SGHRS and CDR2 YFSETQ. CDR3 size: 14 residues. V was cut by 2 bases and J by 2 bases, with 8 bases left in between. CDR3 DNA sequence: TGCGCCAGCAGCTTAGACAGTGCTGGAAACACCATATATTTT. It encodes CASSLDSAGNTIYF.

The chain recombines TRBV7-8 with TRBJ2-2; 7 bases match TRBD1. Trimming took 5 bases from V and 4 from J; bases not matched to a gene: 4. Germline V gene sequence: CDR1 SGHVS, CDR2 FQNEAQ. The length of the CDR3 is 14 residues. The CDR3 loop reads CASSLGQATGELFF. In DNA, the CDR3 is TGTGCCAGCAGCCTCGGACAGGCCACCGGGGAGCTGTTTTTT.

The chain combines TRBV28 with TRBJ1-1, with D hard to call. The germline V gene encodes CDR1 MDHEN and CDR2 SYDVKM. The germline V and J ends were trimmed by 4 bases and 4 bases, with 7 bases remaining between them. This CDR3 region has 12 residues. CDR3 protein: CASSYGSTEAFF. The CDR3 DNA reads as TGTGCCAGCAGTTATGGGAGCACTGAAGCTTTCTTT. The full variable domain, completed using reference TRBV28 and TRBJ1-1, is DVKVTQSSRYLVKRTGEKVFLECVQDMDHENMFWYRQDPGLGLRLIYFSYDVKMKEKGDIPEGYSVSREKKERFSLILESASTNQTSMYLCASSYGSTEAFFGQGTRLTVV.

This sequence joins TRBV4-1 and TRBJ2-3; TRBD1 might be the D (5 bases). With 3 bases removed from V and 0 bases from J, the gap between germline ends came to 13 bases. Germline lookup yields CDR1 MGHRA and CDR2 YSYEKL. This CDR3 has 16 residues. This chain's CDR3 is CASSQGLGMSTDTQYF. CDR3 nucleotides: TGCGCCAGCAGCCAGGGGCTAGGTATGAGCACAGATACGCAGTATTTT.

The chain links TRBV7-2 to TRBJ2-3; 8 nucleotides align to TRBD2. V gave up 0 bases and J gave up 2 bases; unmatched junction bases: 7. There are 17 residues in the CDR3. Germline assignment: CDR1 SGHTA and CDR2 FQGNSA. The CDR3 DNA follows: TGTGCCAGCAGCTTAGCCCCCCTAGCGGGCCTCACAGATACGCAGTATTTT. Its protein product is CASSLAPLAGLTDTQYF.

CDR3: CASSLEAGNQPQHF. For the CDR3, the DNA is TGTGCCAGCAGCTTAGAGGCAGGGAATCAGCCCCAGCATTTT. The rearrangement joins TRBV7-2 to TRBJ1-5; maybe TRBD1 (5 bases). Germline loops: CDR1 SGHTA, CDR2 FQGNSA. Trimming stripped 1 base from V and 4 bases from J, with 8 bases between. CDR3 length: 14 amino acids.

The chain joins TRBV25-1 to TRBJ2-3; 7 bases are a match to TRBD1. Trimming took 3 bases from V and 2 from J; bases not matched to a gene: 5. Germline lookup yields CDR1 MGHDK and CDR2 SYGVNS. The CDR3 sequence is 15 residues long. In nucleotides, the CDR3 is TGTGCCAGCAGTGATACAGGGGTGATCACAGATACGCAGTATTTT. Its translation: CASSDTGVITDTQYF.

This chain uses TRBV7-3 with TRBJ2-1; 10 nucleotides match TRBD1. Losses at the gene ends were 1 base for V and 5 bases for J; bases not matched to a gene: 5. The germline V gene has CDR1 SGHTA and CDR2 FQGTGA. The CDR3 spans 16 residues. CDR3 region: CASSLRGGTGDNEQFF. CDR3 sequence (DNA): TGTGCCAGCAGCTTAAGAGGTGGGACAGGGGACAATGAGCAGTTCTTC.

This chain uses TRBV2 with TRBJ1-2, with D uncertain. CDR1 and CDR2 (germline): SNHLY, FYNNEI. The CDR3 is made up of 12 amino acids. V lost 9 bases and J lost 4, with 12 bases in between. The CDR3 DNA reads TGTGCCAGACCCCACCGGGGCTATGGCTACACCTTC. The encoded protein is CARPHRGYGYTF.

V is TRBV29-1 and J is TRBJ2-5, with D uncertain. Germline assignment: CDR1 SQVTM and CDR2 ANQGSEA. V was shortened by 4 bases and J by 4 bases, with 7 bases between the two germline ends. There are 11 residues in the CDR3. CDR3 protein: CSVGSGETQYF. The CDR3 nucleotides read TGCAGCGTTGGATCGGGAGAGACCCAGTACTTC.

The gene calls are TRBV18 and TRBJ2-2, with D possibly matching TRBD1 (6 bases). V was pared by 3 bases and J by 3 bases, with 11 bases between. CDR3 size: 15 residues. CDR1 KGHSH and CDR2 LQKENI come from the germline V gene. The CDR3 nucleotides are TGTGCCAGCTCACCTCAGGGGTCGGACACCGGGGAGCTGTTTTTT. This encodes CASSPQGSDTGELFF.

V gene TRBV19 combines with J gene TRBJ2-6; tentatively, D is TRBD1 (5 bases). Germline CDR1 is LNHDA and CDR2 is SQIVND (reference sequence). Trimming took off 5 bases at V and 4 bases at J, with 15 bases between the two ends. This CDR3 is 16 amino acids long. The chain's CDR3 is CASSLSRATGANVLTF. The DNA of the CDR3 is TGTGCCAGTAGTCTAAGCAGGGCCACGGGGGCCAACGTCCTGACTTTC.

The gene calls are TRBV6-1 and TRBJ2-7; D is perhaps TRBD1 (7 bases). Trimming pared 4 bases from V and 6 bases from J, leaving 13 bases between. The CDR3 loop spans 13 amino acids. The V gene's germline CDR1 is MNHNS and CDR2 SASEGT. The CDR3 sequence: CASSGNRGGEQYF. The CDR3 DNA reads TGTGCCAGCAGTGGTAACAGGGGAGGCGAGCAGTACTTC.